What follows are 29 T cell receptor beta chains derived from one specimen sequenced in a study of control samples from healthy donors and cancer patients. Using immunoSEQ multiplex PCR, the repertoire was profiled, and TCRdb retains in-frame clones only, with some absent. The table has approximately 120,000 clones, approximately 92% seen once. The sample was PBMCs. All receptors come from a man older than 75 with head and neck cancer.

This clone was picked up one time. The rearrangement links TRBV4-3 to TRBJ2-7; tentatively, D is TRBD1 (5 bases). The CDR3 covers 13 residues. With 3 bases removed from V and 4 bases from J, the gap between germline ends came to 10 bases. The germline CDR1 and CDR2 sequences are LGHNA and YSLEER. This CDR3 is CASSHQQGYEQYF. The DNA of the CDR3 is TGCGCCAGCAGCCATCAGCAGGGTTACGAGCAGTACTTC.

V usage is TRBV7-9 and J usage is TRBJ2-5, with D perhaps being TRBD1 or TRBD2 (5 bases each). CDR1 and CDR2 (germline): SEHNR, FQNEAQ (reference sequence). There are 14 residues in the CDR3. Trimming pared 1 base from V and 7 bases from J, leaving 13 bases between. The CDR3 spells CASSLEGREWTQYF. The CDR3 coding sequence is TGTGCCAGCAGCTTAGAGGGCAGGGAGTGGACCCAGTACTTC.

The rearrangement uses TRBV6-2 or TRBV6-3 and TRBJ2-2; D ambiguous. V was trimmed by 6 bases and J by 6 bases, leaving 14 bases between them. This CDR3 spans 14 amino acids. Germline CDR1 is MNHEY and CDR2 is SVGEGT. CDR3 residues: CASSSRGASGELFF. CDR3 nucleotides: TGTGCCAGCAGCTCCCGCGGTGCGTCCGGGGAGCTGTTTTTT.

The V call is TRBV6-5, the J call TRBJ1-3, with a tentative D call TRBD1 (5 bases). Germline values: CDR1 MNHEY, CDR2 SVGAGI. The CDR3 loop spans 14 amino acids. Between the trimmed V and J ends, which lost 6 bases and 3 bases, there was a span of 12 bases. CDR3 DNA sequence: TGTGCCAGCAGCCGTCACAGGAATGGAAACACCATATATTTT. Residues: CASSRHRNGNTIYF.

The rearrangement uses TRBV11-3 and TRBJ2-3; D unresolved. Looked up from germline, CDR1 is SGHNT and CDR2 is YENEEA. Trimming cost V 0 bases and J 3 bases, with 4 bases left between them. The CDR3 sequence is 13 residues long. The CDR3 protein is CASSLDQTDTQYF. The CDR3 bases are TGTGCCAGCAGCTTAGACCAGACAGATACGCAGTATTTT. Full variable domain (rest looked up from reference TRBV11-3 and TRBJ2-3): EAGVVQSPRYKIIEKKQPVAFWCNPISGHNTLYWYLQNLGQGPELLIRYENEEAVDDSQLPKDRFSAERLKGVDSTLKIQPAELGDSAVYLCASSLDQTDTQYFGPGTRLTVL.

This chain connects TRBV27 to TRBJ1-3; the D gene is possibly TRBD1 (6 bases). CDR1 and CDR2 (germline): MNHEY, SMNVEV (reference sequence). Trimming shortened V by 2 bases and J by 4 bases, and 12 bases separated the two germline ends. This CDR3 has 15 residues. The CDR3 sequence: CASSLGQGYGNTIYF. The CDR3 DNA sequence: TGTGCCAGCAGTTTAGGGCAGGGGTACGGAAACACCATATATTTT.

The chain couples TRBV5-1 to TRBJ2-5; TRBD1 matches 8 bases. The germline V gene has CDR1 SGHRS and CDR2 YFSETQ. V was clipped by 9 bases and J by 0 bases; unmatched bases: 4. The CDR3 has 13 residues. The CDR3 region is CATPTGDQETQYF. The CDR3 DNA reads TGCGCCACCCCGACAGGGGACCAAGAGACCCAGTACTTC.

This clone was counted between two and nine times. The chain links TRBV19 to TRBJ1-5, with 8 bases matching TRBD1. Germline CDR1 reads LNHDA; CDR2 reads SQIVND (reference sequence). V was pared by 6 bases and J by 4 bases, with 8 bases of the junction left unmatched. The CDR3 length is 15 residues. In DNA form, the CDR3 reads TGTGCCAGTAGCCCCCGTGGACAGGGAAATCAGCCCCAGCATTTT. Translation: CASSPRGQGNQPQHF. Combining the CDR3 with reference TRBV19 and TRBJ1-5 gives the whole variable domain DGGITQSPKYLFRKEGQNVTLSCEQNLNHDAMYWYRQDPGQGLRLIYYSQIVNDFQKGDIAEGYSVSREKKESFPLTVTSAQKNPTAFYLCASSPRGQGNQPQHFGDGTRLSIL.

This chain joins TRBV4-1 and TRBJ1-1; no firm D call. Germline lookup yields CDR1 MGHRA and CDR2 YSYEKL. The ends were cut back, 1 base at V and 10 bases at J, with 10 bases in the middle. The CDR3 is 12 residues long. The CDR3 reads CASSQVLGGAFF. The CDR3 DNA reads as TGCGCCAGCAGCCAAGTGTTAGGAGGAGCTTTCTTT.

V and J are TRBV14 and TRBJ2-1, with TRBD1 matching 7 bases. The CDR3 loop spans 17 amino acids. Germline loops: CDR1 SGHDN, CDR2 FVKESK. The ends lost 4 bases at V and 0 bases at J; junction bases unmatched: 9. In nucleotides, the CDR3 is TGTGCCAGCAGCCTCAGGGCAGGGGACAGCTCCTACAATGAGCAGTTCTTC. It encodes CASSLRAGDSSYNEQFF.

This CDR3 reads CASSTGTAPLQETQYF. CDR3 coding DNA: TGTGCCAGCAGCACCGGGACAGCTCCTCTCCAAGAGACCCAGTACTTC. The chain couples TRBV5-5 to TRBJ2-5; 7 nucleotides match TRBD1. This CDR3 region has 16 residues. Germline V lookup: CDR1 SGHKS, CDR2 YYEKEE (reference sequence). Trimming removed 4 bases from V and 1 base from J; junction bases left unmatched: 10.

The CDR3 spells CASSEQTSYYGYTF. CDR3 DNA sequence: TGTGCCAGCAGTGAGCAGACGTCTTACTATGGCTACACCTTC. V and J are TRBV2 and TRBJ1-2; D gene uncertain. Trimming stripped 3 bases from V and 3 bases from J, with 11 bases between. The CDR3 extends over 14 amino acids. Germline V CDR1 and CDR2: SNHLY, FYNNEI.

The chain uses TRBV6-6 and TRBJ1-2; 7 nucleotides line up with TRBD1. V shed 6 bases and J 3 bases; nucleotides not matched to a gene: 1. This CDR3 comprises 12 residues. The germline gives CDR1 MNHNY, CDR2 SVGAGI (reference sequence). CDR3 bases: TGTGCCAGCAGAACAGGGGACTATGGCTACACCTTC. Translation: CASRTGDYGYTF.

This chain joins TRBV10-3 and TRBJ1-1; TRBD1 aligns across 7 bases. This CDR3 is 15 amino acids long. CDR1 ENHRY and CDR2 SYGVKD come from the germline V gene. Trimming cost V 2 bases and J 3 bases; bases outside gene matches: 6. CDR3 bases: TGTGCCATCAGTGAGGGGATACAGGGGTACACTGAAGCTTTCTTT. Residues: CAISEGIQGYTEAFF.

The chain joins TRBV4-1 to TRBJ2-7; possible D gene TRBD1, 6 bases. Germline loops: CDR1 MGHRA, CDR2 YSYEKL. V lost 3 bases to trimming and J lost 2 bases, with 17 bases between them. This CDR3 region has 16 residues. CDR3 loop: CASSHPRQALTYEQYF. CDR3 sequence (DNA): TGCGCCAGCAGCCACCCGCGACAGGCCCTCACCTACGAGCAGTACTTC.

V and J are TRBV5-1 and TRBJ2-2; D perhaps matches TRBD1 (5 bases). V shed 8 bases and J shed 7 bases, with 12 bases lying between them. Germline lookup yields CDR1 SGHRS and CDR2 YFSETQ. The CDR3 spans 12 residues. This CDR3 is CASQRGVGELFF. The CDR3 DNA reads TGCGCCAGTCAAAGGGGTGTCGGGGAGCTGTTTTTT.

The CDR3 nucleotides read TGTGCCAGCAGCTTAGCGGTCGGGCGGAACACTGAAGCTTTCTTT. Protein sequence: CASSLAVGRNTEAFF. The chain is built from TRBV7-9 and TRBJ1-1; D is ambiguous. The CDR3 is 15 residues long. The germline V gene has CDR1 SEHNR and CDR2 FQNEAQ (reference sequence). Trimming stripped 0 bases from V and 1 base from J, with 9 bases between.

The chain is built from TRBV7-2 and TRBJ1-5, with D maybe TRBD1 (6 bases). The germline CDR1 and CDR2 sequences are SGHTA and FQGNSA. Trimming stripped 5 bases from V and 2 bases from J, with 13 bases between. The length of the CDR3 is 15 residues. CDR3 sequence reads: CASSGGDSRNQPQHF. CDR3 sequence (DNA): TGTGCCAGCAGCGGGGGCGACAGTCGCAATCAGCCCCAGCATTTT.

The chain has TRBV6-5 and TRBJ1-1, with no clear D. The germline V gene has CDR1 MNHEY and CDR2 SVGAGI. Trimming shortened V by 5 bases and J by 7 bases, and 20 bases separated the two germline ends. The CDR3 extends over 15 amino acids. The CDR3 DNA reads as TGTGCCAGCAGTCCTCGGAGAAGGGCCGCCCATGAAGCTTTCTTT. This encodes CASSPRRRAAHEAFF.

This chain joins TRBV19 and TRBJ1-2, with TRBD1 as a possible D gene (6 bases). Germline lookup yields CDR1 LNHDA and CDR2 SQIVND (reference sequence). The CDR3 consists of 17 residues. The V end was cut by 3 bases, the J end by 4 bases, with 21 bases between. CDR3 nucleotide sequence: TGTGCCAGTAGTATCACTTCTGCGACAGGTTCTGGCTATGGCTACACCTTC. Its protein is CASSITSATGSGYGYTF.

This sequence joins TRBV2 and TRBJ2-1, with D perhaps TRBD1 (6 bases). CDR1 is SNHLY and CDR2 is FYNNEI in the germline V gene. V shed 4 bases and J shed 8 bases, with 18 bases lying between them. The CDR3 extends over 15 amino acids. For the CDR3, the DNA is TGTGCCAGCAGTGTTAGTAGAACAGGGTTGGATGAGCAGTTCTTC. Protein product: CASSVSRTGLDEQFF.

The genes are TRBV6-2 or TRBV6-3 and TRBJ1-1, with 8 bases that match TRBD1. In germline, CDR1 is MNHEY, CDR2 SVGEGT. The V and J ends lost 4 bases and 6 bases, in that order; junction bases with no gene match: 10. The CDR3 spans 15 residues. CDR3 in DNA: TGTGCCAGCAGTTTACTCCGGGACAGGCCACCTGAAGCTTTCTTT. Amino acids: CASSLLRDRPPEAFF.

This chain links TRBV3-1 (or the pseudogene TRBV3-2) with TRBJ2-7; D is possibly TRBD2 (6 bases). The germline V gene has CDR1 LGHDT and CDR2 YNNKEL (reference sequence). This CDR3 is built from 15 residues. V was shortened by 4 bases and J by 5 bases, with 18 bases between the two germline ends. The CDR3 is CASSLRAGPGHEQYF. CDR3 DNA sequence: TGTGCCAGCAGCCTGAGAGCGGGTCCCGGTCACGAGCAGTACTTC.

The chain is built from TRBV7-9 and TRBJ2-3; 7 bases are shared with TRBD2. The junction had 12 bases not matched to a gene; V was cut back by 5 bases and J by 1 base. The CDR3 extends over 17 amino acids. Germline V lookup: CDR1 SEHNR, CDR2 FQNEAQ (reference sequence). The CDR3 bases are TGTGCCAGCAGCCCGATCCCAGCGGGGATCGGCACAGATACGCAGTATTTT. Its protein product is CASSPIPAGIGTDTQYF.

This sequence joins TRBV5-6 and TRBJ2-1; possibly TRBD1 or TRBD2 for D (5 bases each). Trimming cost V 7 bases and J 12 bases, with 14 bases left between them. The CDR3 is 11 residues long. Germline CDR1 reads SGHDT; CDR2 reads YYEEEE. The CDR3 region is CASWGYPWQFF. CDR3 nucleotides: TGTGCCAGCTGGGGGTACCCGTGGCAGTTCTTC.

The chain recombines TRBV2 with TRBJ1-4; tentative D call: TRBD1 (5 bases). The germline V gene has CDR1 SNHLY and CDR2 FYNNEI. The CDR3 contains 13 residues. The V and J ends lost 5 bases and 7 bases respectively, with 11 bases between them. CDR3: CASSSRQFEKLFF. The CDR3 coding sequence is TGTGCCAGCAGTTCAAGACAGTTTGAAAAACTGTTTTTT.

The chain joins TRBV24-1 to TRBJ2-3; TRBD2 matches 10 bases. CDR1 is KGHDR and CDR2 is SFDVKD in the germline V gene. J was trimmed by 5 bases and V by 7 bases; bases with no gene match: 5. The CDR3 consists of 14 residues. CDR3 bases: TGTGCCACCAGGAGCGGGGGGGCCGTAGATACGCAGTATTTT. Protein sequence: CATRSGGAVDTQYF.

The V gene is TRBV7-8, the J gene TRBJ1-1; a possible D gene is TRBD1 (6 bases). Trimming took off 0 bases at V and 4 bases at J, with 21 bases between the two ends. The germline V gene encodes CDR1 SGHVS and CDR2 FQNEAQ. This CDR3 spans 18 amino acids. CDR3 coding DNA: TGTGCCAGCAGCTTAGCTCCTGGGGGCGTAGGGGGGAGCACTGAAGCTTTCTTT. Its translation is CASSLAPGGVGGSTEAFF.

The J gene is TRBJ2-1, the V gene TRBV10-1, with 7 positions matching TRBD2. The CDR3 is made up of 15 amino acids. CDR1 is WNHNN and CDR2 is SYGVQD in the germline V gene (reference sequence). V gave up 7 bases and J gave up 8 bases; unmatched junction bases: 14. Here the CDR3 reads CASNDGGGWNDEQFF. The CDR3 DNA reads TGCGCCAGCAACGACGGGGGAGGGTGGAATGATGAGCAGTTCTTC.